What follows describes a single T cell receptor (beta chain). Its matching antigen is unknown. Both 60 Vbeta primers and 13 Jbeta primers went into the PCR. Repertoires were generated with immunoSEQ multiplex PCR, while TCRdb's copy carries only in-frame clones and drops some. The sample contains about 150,000 clones, 76% of which appear only once. The record originates from a study of cytomegalovirus exposure and HLA in healthy donors. General observations from the study: One later analysis reportedly identified an Asian-associated ancestry cluster that showed fewer N-insertions than the roughly 600-donor mean. Follow-up analysis later connected one missense variant in DCLRE1C with trimming of TCR beta V- and J-genes.

All donors participated as healthy donors of bone marrow. Donors counted as nominally healthy when sampled, yet unrecorded immune exposures were likely. Trimming took off 0 bases at V and 2 bases at J, with 7 bases between the two ends. The CDR3 has 14 amino acids. Looked up from germline, CDR1 is LGHNA and CDR2 is YNFKEQ. The sample taken for sequencing was PBMCs. The chain employs TRBV4-2 and TRBJ1-2; D is ambiguous. This receptor was taken from a woman in her thirties or forties in good health and CMV-seronegative. The CDR3 sequence is CASSQDRVNYGYTF. CDR3 DNA sequence: TGTGCCAGCAGCCAAGATCGGGTAAACTATGGCTACACCTTC.